One and the same sample provided the 32 T cell receptor beta chains below, sequenced in a study of Graves' ophthalmopathy and Graves' hyperthyroidism. The authors amplified TCR beta CDR3 regions, and they did so from RNA transcripts for repertoire sequencing. The first-round RT-PCR employed HTBI primers together with the Qiagen OneStep RT-PCR kit. A multiplex PCR was then performed as the second round. MiXCR was run by TCRdb on the multiplex PCR reads, yielding one entry per CDR3 protein. Among around 1.1 million distinct CDR3 sequences listed, 35% to 40% were seen once. Sequences were obtained from peripheral blood or thyroid tissue (not recorded which). The receptors here all came from an adult man with Graves' hyperthyroidism.

The chain joins TRBV10-3 to TRBJ1-2, with 9 nucleotides matching TRBD1. Trimming at V came to 3 bases and at J to 3 bases, leaving 5 bases not matched to a gene. Germline V CDR1 and CDR2: ENHRY, SYGVKD. This CDR3 spans 15 amino acids. CDR3 in amino acids: CAISDLTGGYYGYTF. The CDR3 DNA reads TGTGCCATCAGTGATCTCACAGGGGGCTACTATGGCTACACCTTC.

This clonotype was seen many times. V usage is TRBV25-1 and J usage is TRBJ2-7, with 14 bases aligning to TRBD2. The CDR3 consists of 15 residues. V shed 6 bases, J shed 0 bases, and the junction held 1 base outside the gene matches. Looked up from germline, CDR1 is MGHDK and CDR2 is SYGVNS. In DNA form, the CDR3 reads TGTGCCAGCAGAGGGACTAGCGGGAGCTCCTACGAGCAGTACTTC. Protein sequence: CASRGTSGSSYEQYF.

This clonotype was counted ten times or more. The rearrangement joins TRBV25-1 to TRBJ2-6; D is tentatively TRBD1 or TRBD2 (6 bases each). This CDR3 comprises 16 residues. The germline CDR1 and CDR2 sequences are MGHDK and SYGVNS. V was pared by 0 bases and J by 2 bases, with 8 bases between. The CDR3 loop reads CASSEYRGAGANVLTF. CDR3 DNA sequence: TGTGCCAGCAGTGAATATAGGGGGGCTGGGGCCAACGTCCTGACTTTC.

The rearrangement uses TRBV11-2 and TRBJ1-1; TRBD1 might be the D (6 bases). The germline V gene has CDR1 SGHAT and CDR2 FQNNGV. The CDR3 has 17 residues. Trimming removed 1 base at V and 2 bases at J, with 17 bases between. This CDR3 is CASSLALGTRGNTEAFF. In DNA form, the CDR3 reads TGTGCCAGCAGCTTAGCACTGGGGACAAGGGGAAACACTGAAGCTTTCTTT. Filled out from reference TRBV11-2 and TRBJ1-1, the complete variable domain reads EAGVAQSPRYKIIEKRQSVAFWCNPISGHATLYWYQQILGQGPKLLIQFQNNGVVDDSQLPKDRFSAERLKGVDSTLKIQPAKLEDSAVYLCASSLALGTRGNTEAFFGQGTRLTVV.

V usage is TRBV28 and J usage is TRBJ2-7; 9 positions agree with TRBD1. This CDR3 contains 15 residues. V was pared by 3 bases and J by 7 bases, with 10 bases of the junction left unmatched. Germline V gives CDR1 MDHEN, CDR2 SYDVKM. This CDR3 reads CASSLGDRVGVEQYF. CDR3 bases: TGTGCCAGCAGTTTGGGGGACAGGGTCGGAGTAGAGCAGTACTTC. The complete variable domain, with remaining parts taken from reference TRBV28 and TRBJ2-7, reads DVKVTQSSRYLVKRTGEKVFLECVQDMDHENMFWYRQDPGLGLRLIYFSYDVKMKEKGDIPEGYSVSREKKERFSLILESASTNQTSMYLCASSLGDRVGVEQYFGPGTRLTVT.

This clonotype was counted ten times or more. CDR3 coding DNA: TGTGCCAGCAGCTTGGGGAGTTCGTTTGGGGAGCTGTTTTTT. It codes for CASSLGSSFGELFF. The genes are TRBV5-6 and TRBJ2-2; D is uncertain. CDR3 size: 14 residues. V was shortened by 0 bases and J by 8 bases, with 11 bases between the two germline ends. CDR1 is SGHDT and CDR2 is YYEEEE in the germline V gene.

DNA for the CDR3: TGTGCCAGCAGTTCAGACAGGGTCGGCACTGAAGCTTTCTTT. This encodes CASSSDRVGTEAFF. This rearrangement joins TRBV6-5 to TRBJ1-1, with 7 bases aligning to TRBD1. The CDR3 consists of 14 residues. The J segment lost 4 bases and the V segment lost 4 bases, leaving 6 bases of the junction unmatched. Germline V lookup: CDR1 MNHEY, CDR2 SVGAGI.

Remarks on this clonotype: This clone may be a read error of a much larger clone one base away. The rearrangement joins TRBV20-1 to TRBJ2-5; D uncertain. The CDR3 is 14 residues long. In germline, CDR1 is DFQATT, CDR2 SNEGSKA (reference sequence). This chain's CDR3 is CSVRALVVDGTQYF. The CDR3 DNA reads as TGCAGTGTTAGAGCCCTGGTGGTGGATGGGACCCAGTACTTC.

The sample holds a few counts of this clonotype. The rearrangement joins TRBV2 to TRBJ2-7, with 10 positions matching TRBD2. Trimming removed 6 bases from V and 3 bases from J; junction bases left unmatched: 8. The CDR3 runs 15 residues. Germline V gene data show CDR1 as SNHLY and CDR2 as FYNNEI. CDR3 sequence: CASRALAGVLYEQYF. CDR3 DNA sequence: TGTGCCAGCAGGGCGCTAGCGGGGGTCCTCTACGAGCAGTACTTC.

This clonotype appeared a few times. This rearrangement joins TRBV7-9 to TRBJ1-1, with D perhaps TRBD1 (6 bases). The CDR3 loop spans 18 amino acids. Germline V lookup: CDR1 SEHNR, CDR2 FQNEAQ (reference sequence). Trimming pared 0 bases from V and 0 bases from J, leaving 17 bases between. CDR3 protein: CASSLAAGAGGVNTEAFF. CDR3 sequence (DNA): TGTGCCAGCAGCTTAGCCGCGGGGGCTGGGGGTGTGAACACTGAAGCTTTCTTT.

This clonotype showed up just a few times. The gene calls are TRBV5-6 and TRBJ2-7; perhaps TRBD2 as D (5 bases). The CDR3 contains 16 residues. Trimming took 6 bases from V and 3 from J, leaving 22 bases between them. Germline CDR1 and CDR2: SGHDT and YYEEEE. CDR3 sequence: CASTNIPGNVRYEQYF. The CDR3 nucleotides are TGTGCCAGCACCAATATTCCGGGGAATGTGCGCTACGAGCAGTACTTC.

This clonotype was seen ten or more times. The rearrangement uses TRBV29-1 and TRBJ1-2, with D uncertain. The germline gives CDR1 SQVTM, CDR2 ANQGSEA. The V gene lost 4 bases and the J gene lost 2 bases, with 17 bases spanning the gap. This CDR3 comprises 15 residues. The CDR3 is CSVAHFSAGNYGYTF. CDR3 coding DNA: TGCAGCGTTGCTCATTTCTCGGCAGGAAACTATGGCTACACCTTC.

V and J are TRBV25-1 and TRBJ2-7; TRBD1 matches 10 bases. This CDR3 has 14 amino acids. J was trimmed by 7 bases and V by 8 bases; bases with no gene match: 11. Per germline, CDR1 MGHDK and CDR2 SYGVNS. CDR3 amino acids: CASSPGTGAVEQYF. The CDR3 DNA sequence: TGTGCCAGCTCACCCGGGACAGGGGCTGTGGAGCAGTACTTC.

This clonotype was seen a few times. The rearrangement links TRBV6-5 to TRBJ2-6, with no clear D. Trimming stripped 7 bases from V and 3 bases from J, with 7 bases between. CDR3 length: 13 amino acids. The germline CDR1 and CDR2 sequences are MNHEY and SVGAGI. CDR3 amino acids: CASTKGGANVLTF. DNA of the CDR3: TGTGCCAGCACCAAGGGTGGGGCCAACGTCCTGACTTTC.

The V call is TRBV24-1, the J call TRBJ1-2; D unresolved. Trimming took off 0 bases at V and 2 bases at J, with 12 bases between the two ends. Per the germline V gene, CDR1 is KGHDR and CDR2 is SFDVKD. This CDR3 contains 16 residues. CDR3 loop: CATSDLGGGRNYGYTF. In nucleotides, the CDR3 is TGTGCCACCAGTGATTTGGGAGGAGGGAGAAACTATGGCTACACCTTC.

This clonotype was observed many times. The chain joins TRBV5-1 to TRBJ1-1; 9 nucleotides match TRBD1. Germline V lookup: CDR1 SGHRS, CDR2 YFSETQ. Trimming removed 0 bases from V and 6 bases from J; junction bases left unmatched: 3. The CDR3 has 14 residues. The CDR3 DNA is TGCGCCAGCAGCTTGGGGGACAGGGCGGCTGAAGCTTTCTTT. This translates into CASSLGDRAAEAFF.

This clonotype was counted many times. This chain links TRBV11-2 with TRBJ1-6, with 8 bases matching TRBD1. V shed 5 bases and J 6 bases; nucleotides not matched to a gene: 12. Germline V gene lookup returns CDR1 SGHAT and CDR2 FQNNGV. The CDR3 has 17 residues. DNA for the CDR3: TGTGCCAGCAGCATCACCGACAGGGGTGTGTTTAATTCACCCCTCCACTTT. This translates into CASSITDRGVFNSPLHF.

This clonotype was seen only a few times. The J gene is TRBJ2-5, the V gene TRBV7-9, with D uncertain. The CDR3 contains 14 residues. Trimming removed 4 bases at V and 1 base at J, with 10 bases between. CDR1 SEHNR and CDR2 FQNEAQ come from the germline V gene (reference sequence). CDR3 loop: CASSSRAFQETQYF. The CDR3 bases are TGTGCCAGCAGCTCACGGGCCTTCCAAGAGACCCAGTACTTC. The full variable domain, its missing parts supplied by reference TRBV7-9 and TRBJ2-5, is DTGVSQNPRHKITKRGQNVTFRCDPISEHNRLYWYRQTLGQGPEFLTYFQNEAQLEKSRLLSDRFSAERPKGSFSTLEIQRTEQGDSAMYLCASSSRAFQETQYFGPGTRLLVL.

This clonotype came up once. This chain uses TRBV10-3 with TRBJ1-2; D not certain. The CDR3 consists of 13 residues. Germline CDR1 reads ENHRY; CDR2 reads SYGVKD. V was cut by 0 bases and J by 12 bases, with 14 bases left in between. CDR3 bases: TGTGCCATCAGTGAGTCGGTTTCGAGGGTGCACACCTTC. Its protein product is CAISESVSRVHTF.

The V gene is TRBV12-3 or TRBV12-4, the J gene TRBJ1-1; D may be TRBD1 (5 bases). Trimming cost V 3 bases and J 7 bases, with 15 bases left between them. CDR3 size: 14 residues. In DNA, the CDR3 is TGTGCCAGCAGTTTTAAGGCAGGGCAGAATGAAGCTTTCTTT. Translated: CASSFKAGQNEAFF.

This clonotype was counted at least ten times. This chain links TRBV4-1 with TRBJ1-1; no definite D call. Looked up from germline, CDR1 is MGHRA and CDR2 is YSYEKL. CDR3 length: 13 residues. The V end lost 5 bases, the J end lost 4 bases, and 11 bases lay between the germline ends. The CDR3 coding sequence is TGCGCCAGCAGCACGGAGTGGAGCACTGAAGCTTTCTTT. Encoded protein: CASSTEWSTEAFF.

This clonotype was detected ten times or more. V usage is TRBV10-3 and J usage is TRBJ1-1; D unresolved. The CDR3 is 13 amino acids. Looked up from germline, CDR1 is ENHRY and CDR2 is SYGVKD. Between the trimmed V and J ends, which lost 10 bases and 0 bases, there was a span of 12 bases. Written as DNA, the CDR3 is TGTGCCACTACTTCTAAATTGAACACTGAAGCTTTCTTT. It is translated as CATTSKLNTEAFF.

At least ten counts were recorded for this clonotype. This chain connects TRBV9 to TRBJ1-2, with TRBD1 as a possible D gene (5 bases). The germline V gene has CDR1 SGDLS and CDR2 YYNGEE. This CDR3 region has 15 residues. V lost 0 bases and J lost 0, with 9 bases in between. This chain's CDR3 is CASSVGDGSNYGYTF. CDR3 in DNA: TGTGCCAGCAGCGTAGGGGACGGATCTAACTATGGCTACACCTTC.

The genes are TRBV10-3 and TRBJ1-2, with D possibly matching TRBD1 (6 bases). This CDR3 has 15 amino acids. Germline V gene sequence: CDR1 ENHRY, CDR2 SYGVKD. The CDR3 DNA follows: TGTGCTAGAGCCTCCCCGGGACACGGAAACTATGGCTACACCTTC. Translating it yields CARASPGHGNYGYTF.

This clonotype was seen at least ten times. The J gene is TRBJ2-5, the V gene TRBV20-1; D is unresolved. Trimming removed 1 base at V and 9 bases at J, with 12 bases between. Germline V gene data show CDR1 as DFQATT and CDR2 as SNEGSKA (reference sequence). There are 12 residues in the CDR3. The CDR3 spells CSARAPGLAQYF. The CDR3 nucleotides read TGCAGTGCTAGAGCACCAGGTTTAGCCCAGTACTTC.

The genes are TRBV7-9 and TRBJ1-1, with D uncertain. The germline CDR1 and CDR2 sequences are SEHNR and FQNEAQ (reference sequence). CDR3 length: 12 amino acids. Trimming pared 5 bases from V and 9 bases from J, leaving 13 bases between. This CDR3 reads CASSETGRKAFF. In nucleotides, the CDR3 is TGTGCCAGCAGCGAAACCGGGCGGAAAGCTTTCTTT. Using reference TRBV7-9 and TRBJ1-1 for the parts outside the CDR3, the full variable domain is DTGVSQNPRHKITKRGQNVTFRCDPISEHNRLYWYRQTLGQGPEFLTYFQNEAQLEKSRLLSDRFSAERPKGSFSTLEIQRTEQGDSAMYLCASSETGRKAFFGQGTRLTVV.

A few counts support this clonotype. The rearrangement joins TRBV9 to TRBJ2-2; tentative D call: TRBD2 (5 bases). The V gene lost 4 bases and the J gene lost 2 bases, with 15 bases spanning the gap. The CDR3 is 16 residues long. Germline CDR1 reads SGDLS; CDR2 reads YYNGEE. CDR3 sequence (DNA): TGTGCCAGCAGCTTGTCTCCGGGAAGAAACACCGGGGAGCTGTTTTTT. It codes for CASSLSPGRNTGELFF.

This chain connects TRBV19 to TRBJ2-5, with D perhaps matching TRBD1 (6 bases). Germline lookup yields CDR1 LNHDA and CDR2 SQIVND (reference sequence). The CDR3 has 15 amino acids. Trimming stripped 2 bases from V and 0 bases from J, with 10 bases between. CDR3 nucleotide sequence: TGTGCCAGTAGTATAACCGGGACAAACCAAGAGACCCAGTACTTC. Translation: CASSITGTNQETQYF.

On this clonotype: The CDR3 does not end in the conserved phenylalanine or tryptophan, so this is likely a read error. The rearrangement joins TRBV4-1 to TRBJ2-5; D not resolved. This CDR3 contains 14 residues. CDR1 is MGHRA, CDR2 YSYEKL, per germline. Trimming removed 0 bases at V and 4 bases at J, with 9 bases between. CDR3 residues: CASSQEPFTETQYV. CDR3 DNA sequence: TGCGCCAGCAGCCAAGAGCCATTTACAGAGACCCAGTACGTC.

The J gene is TRBJ1-2, the V gene TRBV29-1; D remains unclear. V lost 4 bases, J lost 2 bases, and 11 bases lay in between. CDR3 length: 13 amino acids. Germline V gene sequence: CDR1 SQVTM, CDR2 ANQGSEA. The CDR3: CSVALRRNYGYTF. Written as DNA, the CDR3 is TGCAGCGTTGCTCTGCGGAGGAACTATGGCTACACCTTC.

This clonotype was detected many times. The V and J genes are TRBV29-1 and TRBJ2-5; D possibly corresponds to TRBD2 (6 bases). Germline CDR1 and CDR2: SQVTM and ANQGSEA. This CDR3 has 13 residues. V was clipped by 0 bases and J by 5 bases, with 10 bases between them. CDR3 nucleotides: TGCAGCGTTGAAGAGGGGAGGCATGAGACCCAGTACTTC. It yields the protein CSVEEGRHETQYF.

The chain recombines TRBV20-1 with TRBJ2-5; D gene uncertain. The CDR3 sequence is 10 residues long. Germline CDR1 and CDR2: DFQATT and SNEGSKA (reference sequence). Trimming left V 0 bases short and J 10 bases short, with 6 bases between. The CDR3 DNA reads as TGCAGTGCTAGAGAGGTGGACCAGTACTTC. It yields the protein CSAREVDQYF.